What follows describes a single T cell receptor beta chain. The antigen is unknown. The table came from immunoSEQ multiplex PCR; TCRdb's copy has only in-frame clones and leaves some out. The data contain more than 25,000 clones, roughly 80% of them singletons. As for time point: week 5, during vaccination. In every dose of vaccine, 300 ug of mutant IDH1 20-mer peptide was given alongside topical imiquimod. The V end lost 1 base, the J end lost 5 bases, and 9 bases lay between the germline ends. Germline values: CDR1 SGHRS, CDR2 YFSETQ. This CDR3 has 13 residues. The sample is drawn from a study of a mutant IDH1 vaccine in newly diagnosed glioma. Whole-study context: Vaccine administration was initiated 4-6 weeks following radiotherapy alone, or with temozolomide cycles. Mean patient age was around 40 years; approximately 60% were male and about 40% female. Pretreatment consisted of radiotherapy, temozolomide, or both, with most receiving both.

The chain is built from TRBV5-1 and TRBJ2-5; D is undetermined. The starting material was PBMCs, obtained from a glioma patient whose treatment included an IDH1 peptide vaccine. This clonotype originated in a man between 35 and 55 years old with glioma. Some clones in this sample may be carry-over from other donors' samples. The CDR3 nucleotides read TGCGCCAGCAGCTTGTCAGGAAAGGAGACCCAGTACTTC. Residues: CASSLSGKETQYF.